The clone carrying this TCR beta chain came up a few times. The antigen remains undetermined. One end of the junction varies from germline; a read error may be responsible. The sample originates from a study of cytomegalovirus exposure and HLA in healthy donors. 13 Jbeta primers and 60 Vbeta primers were used for the PCR. Sequenced by immunoSEQ multiplex PCR; TCRdb stores in-frame clones only, minus some. The sample has around 120,000 clones; 75% to 85% are singletons. From germline, CDR1 is LNHNV and CDR2 YYDKDF (reference sequence). This CDR3 has 16 amino acids. Each of the donors was a healthy bone marrow donor. Findings and limits, study-wide: Usually a TCR sequence was rare, but some public TCRs were found in many donors.

The J gene is TRBJ2-6, the V gene TRBV15; 9 positions agree with TRBD1. The source of this sequence is a male donor in good health and CMV-seronegative. Source material: PBMCs. This chain's CDR3 is CATSSGRTGVTNGLTF. In DNA form, the CDR3 reads TGTGCCACCAGCAGTGGAAGGACAGGGGTAACCAACGGCCTGACTTTC.